This T cell receptor (beta chain) comes out of a study of T-cell reconstitution after alpha-beta-depleted transplantation in children. Library preparation (for TCRbeta) was performed with unique molecular identifiers. Each CDR3 protein gets one entry after TCRdb re-called the PCR reads with MiXCR. This sample has more than 150,000 distinct CDR3 sequences, with approximately 15% found just once. This clonotype has ten or more counts. CDR3 length equals 16 residues. Per the germline V gene, CDR1 is LGHNA and CDR2 is YNFKEQ. V lost 1 base and J 2 bases, leaving 12 bases between the germline ends. The clonotype was recovered from a human donor who donated a stem cell graft to a child with acute lymphoblastic leukemia. Source: PBMCs from the stem cell graft donor, taken from the stem cell graft. The rearrangement links TRBV4-2 to TRBJ1-5, with D unresolved. The CDR3 spells CASSQGKIVGNQPQHF. The DNA of the CDR3 is TGTGCCAGCAGCCAAGGCAAAATAGTGGGCAATCAGCCCCAGCATTTT.